The next 23 T cell receptor beta chains were all read from a single sample in a study of regulatory T cells in long-lasting Graves disease. The sample's time point: newly diagnosed GD, antithyroid drugs for less than 3 months. Extracted PBMC RNA gave rise to the TCR library. Both iRepertoire HTBI primers and Arm-PCR of CDR3 regions were used to build the TCR beta libraries. TCRdb reanalysed the multiplex PCR reads using MiXCR and keeps one entry per CDR3 protein. The sample consists of fewer than 550,000 distinct CDR3 sequences, roughly 16% of them appearing once. The sample also formed part of further work on T cells in Graves' hyperthyroidism and ophthalmopathy.

Sequencing was performed on peripheral blood mononuclear cells (PBMCs), taken at new diagnosis, from a patient treated with antithyroid drugs. All receptors come from a woman in her forties or fifties with Graves disease.

There are many counts of this clonotype. The rearrangement links TRBV11-2 to TRBJ1-3; D not resolved. V lost 5 bases to trimming and J lost 0 bases, with 14 bases between them. In germline, CDR1 is SGHAT, CDR2 FQNNGV. CDR3 length: 16 residues. The CDR3 DNA sequence: TGTGCCAGCAGCCGAGCCACGGACCTCTCTGGAAACACCATATATTTT. Its translation: CASSRATDLSGNTIYF. The complete variable domain, with remaining parts taken from reference TRBV11-2 and TRBJ1-3, reads EAGVAQSPRYKIIEKRQSVAFWCNPISGHATLYWYQQILGQGPKLLIQFQNNGVVDDSQLPKDRFSAERLKGVDSTLKIQPAKLEDSAVYLCASSRATDLSGNTIYFGEGSWLTVV.

In its sample, this clonotype was seen a few times. The rearrangement joins TRBV29-1 to TRBJ2-1; the D call may be TRBD1 or TRBD2 (5 bases each). The CDR3 sequence is 14 residues long. Trimming took 6 bases from V and 0 from J, leaving 12 bases between them. The germline gives CDR1 SQVTM, CDR2 ANQGSEA. CDR3 amino acids: CSVGTPSSYNEQFF. The DNA for the CDR3 is TGCAGCGTGGGGACCCCTAGCTCCTACAATGAGCAGTTCTTC.

The sample holds a few counts of this clonotype. The J gene is TRBJ1-6, the V gene TRBV29-1; 9 bases fit TRBD1. J was trimmed by 6 bases and V by 6 bases; bases with no gene match: 6. CDR1 SQVTM and CDR2 ANQGSEA come from the germline V gene. The CDR3 covers 14 residues. The CDR3 bases are TGCAGCGTCGTCGGGACAGGGCCTAATTCACCCCTCCACTTT. It is translated as CSVVGTGPNSPLHF. The full variable domain, completed using reference TRBV29-1 and TRBJ1-6, is SAVISQKPSRDICQRGTSLTIQCQVDSQVTMMFWYRQQPGQSLTLIATANQGSEATYESGFVIDKFPISRPNLTFSTLTVSNMSPEDSSIYLCSVVGTGPNSPLHFGNGTRLTVT.

The chain joins TRBV10-3 to TRBJ1-6; the D gene is possibly TRBD1 (5 bases). Per germline, CDR1 ENHRY and CDR2 SYGVKD. Deletions cut 6 bases from V and 9 bases from J, with 27 bases between. The CDR3 length is 18 residues. The CDR3 coding sequence is TGTGCCATCAGCGATACGTGGGACCCTGGAAACGGGGTTTCACCCCTCCACTTT. This codes for CAISDTWDPGNGVSPLHF.

The sample holds many counts of this clonotype. The genes are TRBV28 and TRBJ1-1, with unresolved D. The V end lost 3 bases, the J end lost 1 base, and 15 bases lay between the germline ends. Germline loops: CDR1 MDHEN, CDR2 SYDVKM. The CDR3 has 16 amino acids. CDR3 loop: CASSFALQDQNTEAFF. CDR3 DNA sequence: TGTGCCAGCAGTTTCGCCCTTCAAGACCAGAACACTGAAGCTTTCTTT.

This chain links TRBV20-1 with TRBJ2-5, with 10 bases that match TRBD2. The V gene end was trimmed by 4 bases and the J gene end by 7 bases; junction bases not matched to a gene: 6. The CDR3 runs 13 residues. Germline V lookup: CDR1 DFQATT, CDR2 SNEGSKA (reference sequence). The CDR3 reads CSAKGLAAPTQYF. Here the CDR3 DNA reads TGCAGTGCTAAAGGACTAGCGGCCCCGACCCAGTACTTC.

The sample holds many counts of this clonotype. This chain connects TRBV11-2 to TRBJ2-3; D is uncertain. The CDR3 covers 14 residues. Deletions cut 0 bases from V and 2 bases from J, with 6 bases between. CDR1 is SGHAT, CDR2 FQNNGV, per germline. As DNA, the CDR3 is TGTGCCAGCAGCTTAGATCCAGTCACAGATACGCAGTATTTT. Its protein product is CASSLDPVTDTQYF.

Many counts were recorded for this clonotype. The chain recombines TRBV6-2 or TRBV6-3 with TRBJ2-7; 7 positions match TRBD1. This CDR3 comprises 14 residues. CDR1 is MNHEY and CDR2 is SVGEGT in the germline V gene. J was trimmed by 2 bases and V by 5 bases; bases with no gene match: 6. The CDR3 nucleotides are TGTGCCAGCAGTGTAGGGGGCGCAACCTACGAGCAGTACTTC. Its translation: CASSVGGATYEQYF.

V and J are TRBV12-3 or TRBV12-4 and TRBJ2-6; 7 nucleotides line up with TRBD2. CDR3 length equals 14 residues. V lost 6 bases to trimming and J lost 4 bases; unmatched junction nucleotides: 3. The CDR3 DNA reads TGTGCCAGCAGCCTGGGGGGGGGGGCCAACGTCCTGACTTTC. Translation: CASSLGGGANVLTF.

A remark on this clonotype: A much larger clone differs from this one at a single base, so this may be a read error. V usage is TRBV6-1 and J usage is TRBJ1-2; no definite D call. This CDR3 spans 14 amino acids. Per germline, CDR1 MNHNS and CDR2 SASEGT. Trimming took off 3 bases at V and 2 bases at J, with 10 bases between the two ends. CDR3 amino acids: CASSEGSRNYGYTF. CDR3 coding DNA: TGTGCCAGCAGTGAGGGCAGCCGGAACTATGGCTACACCTTC.

This clonotype was recorded at least ten times. J is TRBJ2-3 and V is TRBV11-3; no firm D call. V was clipped by 5 bases and J by 6 bases, with 12 bases between them. Looked up from germline, CDR1 is SGHNT and CDR2 is YENEEA. The CDR3 consists of 13 residues. The CDR3 here is CASSPQVIDTQYF. The CDR3, as DNA: TGTGCCAGCAGCCCGCAAGTTATTGATACGCAGTATTTT.

This clonotype appeared a few times. The rearrangement joins TRBV2 to TRBJ1-4, with D possibly being TRBD1 (5 bases). This CDR3 has 12 residues. V was shortened by 6 bases and J by 7 bases, with 9 bases between the two germline ends. From germline, CDR1 is SNHLY and CDR2 FYNNEI. The CDR3 DNA sequence: TGTGCCAGCAGGGGACTTTCTGAAAAACTGTTTTTT. It yields the protein CASRGLSEKLFF.

This clonotype was counted at least ten times. The rearrangement links TRBV3-1 to TRBJ1-6, with D hard to call. Between the trimmed V and J ends, which lost 4 bases and 8 bases, there was a span of 12 bases. The CDR3 length is 14 residues. Germline V gives CDR1 LGHDT, CDR2 YNNKEL (reference sequence). The CDR3 loop reads CASSPTGLYSPLHF. CDR3 nucleotides: TGTGCCAGCAGCCCCACGGGTCTCTATTCACCCCTCCACTTT.

The rearrangement uses TRBV6-1 and TRBJ1-5; the match to TRBD1 covers 8 bases. Unmatched junction bases numbered 5, after V lost 3 bases and J lost 4 bases. Germline-derived CDR1 and CDR2 are MNHNS and SASEGT. This CDR3 region has 15 residues. The CDR3: CASSDRRTGNQPQHF. In DNA form, the CDR3 reads TGTGCCAGCAGTGACCGCCGGACAGGGAATCAGCCCCAGCATTTT.

This chain connects TRBV2 to TRBJ2-7; tentatively, D is TRBD1 (6 bases). Looked up from germline, CDR1 is SNHLY and CDR2 is FYNNEI. The length of the CDR3 is 14 residues. Trimming took 7 bases from V and 1 from J, leaving 14 bases between them. The CDR3 loop is CASTLQGPSYEQYF. In DNA, the CDR3 is TGTGCCAGCACTCTACAGGGACCTTCCTACGAGCAGTACTTC. The variable domain in full, completed from reference TRBV2 and TRBJ2-7, reads EPEVTQTPSHQVTQMGQEVILRCVPISNHLYFYWYRQILGQKVEFLVSFYNNEISEKSEIFDDQFSVERPDGSNFTLKIRSTKLEDSAMYFCASTLQGPSYEQYFGPGTRLTVT.

This clonotype was seen ten or more times. The rearrangement joins TRBV12-5 to TRBJ1-1, with 8 bases aligning to TRBD1. Trimming at V came to 5 bases and at J to 5 bases, leaving 16 bases not matched to a gene. Germline lookup yields CDR1 LGHNT and CDR2 FRNRAP. This CDR3 is 17 amino acids long. CDR3 loop: CASGVTGGGVWRTEAFF. CDR3 coding DNA: TGTGCTAGTGGTGTTACAGGGGGAGGGGTATGGAGAACTGAAGCTTTCTTT. The whole variable domain, remainder taken from reference TRBV12-5 and TRBJ1-1, is DARVTQTPRHKVTEMGQEVTMRCQPILGHNTVFWYRQTMMQGLELLAYFRNRAPLDDSGMPKDRFSAEMPDATLATLKIQPSEPRDSAVYFCASGVTGGGVWRTEAFFGQGTRLTVV.

The CDR3 coding sequence is TGTGCCAGCAGTCTACAGGGGGCTATCTACAATGAGCAGTTCTTC. Translating it yields CASSLQGAIYNEQFF. The rearrangement links TRBV6-1 to TRBJ2-1; 9 nucleotides align to TRBD1. Germline lookup yields CDR1 MNHNS and CDR2 SASEGT. This CDR3 comprises 15 residues. V trimming: 5 bases; J trimming: 3 bases; junction bases outside the gene matches: 5.

The chain is built from TRBV29-1 and TRBJ1-1; TRBD1 agrees at 8 bases. V lost 8 bases and J lost 5; bases outside the gene matches: 10. The CDR3 totals 13 residues. Germline CDR1 SQVTM, CDR2 ANQGSEA. This CDR3 is CSTRTGKGTEAFF. CDR3 DNA sequence: TGCAGCACCCGGACAGGGAAGGGAACTGAAGCTTTCTTT.

V gene TRBV6-2 or TRBV6-3 combines with J gene TRBJ2-5; 7 nucleotides agree with TRBD2. Germline values: CDR1 MNHEY, CDR2 SVGEGT. The CDR3 is made up of 15 amino acids. The ends lost 2 bases at V and 4 bases at J; junction bases unmatched: 7. The CDR3 DNA sequence: TGTGCCAGCAGTTACGGTCCGGGGGAGGGAGAGACCCAGTACTTC. Translating it yields CASSYGPGEGETQYF.

This clonotype appeared many times. This chain links TRBV19 with TRBJ1-1, with a possible D match to TRBD1 (5 bases). Between the trimmed V and J ends, which lost 9 bases and 4 bases, there was a span of 15 bases. The CDR3 totals 13 residues. Germline values: CDR1 LNHDA, CDR2 SQIVND (reference sequence). Here the CDR3 reads CASKDNWGTEAFF. The CDR3, as DNA: TGTGCCAGCAAGGACAACTGGGGCACTGAAGCTTTCTTT.

This clonotype came up a few times. This rearrangement joins TRBV10-3 to TRBJ2-2; tentatively, D is TRBD1 (5 bases). Germline loops: CDR1 ENHRY, CDR2 SYGVKD. CDR3 size: 14 residues. Trimming left V 2 bases short and J 2 bases short, with 6 bases between. The CDR3 bases are TGTGCCATCAGTGAGGACAGTAACACCGGGGAGCTGTTTTTT. Protein sequence: CAISEDSNTGELFF.

There are a few counts of this clonotype. This rearrangement joins TRBV29-1 to TRBJ1-1; D is ambiguous. V was shortened by 7 bases and J by 0 bases, with 6 bases between the two germline ends. This CDR3 is 11 amino acids long. Looked up from germline, CDR1 is SQVTM and CDR2 is ANQGSEA. In DNA form, the CDR3 reads TGCAGCGCCACCATGAACACTGAAGCTTTCTTT. Protein sequence: CSATMNTEAFF.

The gene calls are TRBV7-3 and TRBJ2-1, with 12 bases that match TRBD2. This CDR3 spans 16 amino acids. The germline CDR1 and CDR2 sequences are SGHTA and FQGTGA. V was pared by 5 bases and J by 5 bases, with 7 bases of the junction left unmatched. CDR3 DNA sequence: TGTGCCAGCAGCAGACTAGCGGGGGCCCTGGACAATGAGCAGTTCTTC. This translates into CASSRLAGALDNEQFF.